The clone carrying this T cell receptor (beta chain) occurred many times. The CDR3 length is 14 residues. Germline lookup yields CDR1 LNHNV and CDR2 YYDKDF (reference sequence). Between the trimmed V and J ends, which lost 1 base and 5 bases, there was a span of 12 bases. The data derive from a study of CDR3 diversity in severe acne. TCRdb called the PCR reads again in MiXCR, with one record for every CDR3 protein. The sample shows some 85,000 distinct CDR3 sequences, roughly 49% of them seen only once. This receptor was taken from a male donor with severe acne vulgaris. Sequenced input: blood. The chain carries TRBV15 and TRBJ2-7; the D gene is possibly TRBD2 (5 bases). CDR3 nucleotide sequence: TGTGCCACCAGCAGAGGCGTGGCGGGTAACGAGCAGTACGTC. This codes for CATSRGVAGNEQYV.